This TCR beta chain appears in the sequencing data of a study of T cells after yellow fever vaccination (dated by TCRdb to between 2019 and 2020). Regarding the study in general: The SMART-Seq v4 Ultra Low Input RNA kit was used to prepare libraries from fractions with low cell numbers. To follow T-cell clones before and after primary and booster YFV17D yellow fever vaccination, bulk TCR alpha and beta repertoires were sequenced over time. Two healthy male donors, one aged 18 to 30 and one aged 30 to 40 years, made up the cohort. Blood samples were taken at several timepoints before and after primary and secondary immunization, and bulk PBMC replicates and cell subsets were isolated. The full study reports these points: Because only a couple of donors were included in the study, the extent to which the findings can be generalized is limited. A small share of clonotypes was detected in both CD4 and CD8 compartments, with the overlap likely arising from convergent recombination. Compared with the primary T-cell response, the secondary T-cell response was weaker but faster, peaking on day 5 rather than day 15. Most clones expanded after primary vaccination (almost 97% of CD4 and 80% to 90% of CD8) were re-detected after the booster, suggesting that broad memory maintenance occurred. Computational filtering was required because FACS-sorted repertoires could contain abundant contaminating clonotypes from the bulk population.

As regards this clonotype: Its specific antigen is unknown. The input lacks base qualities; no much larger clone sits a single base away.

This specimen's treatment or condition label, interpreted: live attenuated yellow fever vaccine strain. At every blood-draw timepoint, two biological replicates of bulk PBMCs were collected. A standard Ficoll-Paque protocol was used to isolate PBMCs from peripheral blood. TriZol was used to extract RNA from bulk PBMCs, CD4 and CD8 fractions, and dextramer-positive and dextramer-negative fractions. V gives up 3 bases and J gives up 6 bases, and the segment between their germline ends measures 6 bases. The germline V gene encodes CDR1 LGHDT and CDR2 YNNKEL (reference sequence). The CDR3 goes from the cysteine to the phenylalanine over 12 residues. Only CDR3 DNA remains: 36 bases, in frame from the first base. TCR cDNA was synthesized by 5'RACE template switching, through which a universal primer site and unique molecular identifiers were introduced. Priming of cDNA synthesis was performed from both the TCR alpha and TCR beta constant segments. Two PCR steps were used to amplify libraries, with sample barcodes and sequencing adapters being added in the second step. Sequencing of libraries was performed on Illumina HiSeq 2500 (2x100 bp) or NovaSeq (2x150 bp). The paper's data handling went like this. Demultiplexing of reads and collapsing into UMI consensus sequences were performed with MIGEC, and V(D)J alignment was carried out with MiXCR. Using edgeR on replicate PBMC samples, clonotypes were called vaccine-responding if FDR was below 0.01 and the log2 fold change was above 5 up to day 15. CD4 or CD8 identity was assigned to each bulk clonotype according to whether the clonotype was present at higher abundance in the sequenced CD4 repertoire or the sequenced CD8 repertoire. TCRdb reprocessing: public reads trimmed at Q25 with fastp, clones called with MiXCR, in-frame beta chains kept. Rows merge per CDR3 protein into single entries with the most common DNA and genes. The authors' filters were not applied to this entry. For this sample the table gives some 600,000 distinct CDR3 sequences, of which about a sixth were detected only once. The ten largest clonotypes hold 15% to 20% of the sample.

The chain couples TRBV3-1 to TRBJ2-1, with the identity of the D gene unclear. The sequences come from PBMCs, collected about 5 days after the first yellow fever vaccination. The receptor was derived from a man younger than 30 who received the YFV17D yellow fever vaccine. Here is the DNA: TGTGCCAGCAGCCATCCCCCCAATGAGCAGTTCTTC. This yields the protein CASSHPPNEQFF.